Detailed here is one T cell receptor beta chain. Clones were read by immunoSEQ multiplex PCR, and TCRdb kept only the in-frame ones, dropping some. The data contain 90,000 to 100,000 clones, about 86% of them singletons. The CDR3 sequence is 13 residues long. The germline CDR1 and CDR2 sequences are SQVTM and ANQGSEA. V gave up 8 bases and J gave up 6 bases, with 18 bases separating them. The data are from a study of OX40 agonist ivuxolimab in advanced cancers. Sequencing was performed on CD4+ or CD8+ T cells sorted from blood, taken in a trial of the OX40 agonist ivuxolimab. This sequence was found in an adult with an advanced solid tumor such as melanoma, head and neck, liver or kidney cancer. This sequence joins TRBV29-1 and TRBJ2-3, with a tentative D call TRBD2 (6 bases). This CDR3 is CSSGVAGRDTQYF. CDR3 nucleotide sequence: TGCAGCTCCGGGGTGGCAGGGAGGGATACGCAGTATTTT.